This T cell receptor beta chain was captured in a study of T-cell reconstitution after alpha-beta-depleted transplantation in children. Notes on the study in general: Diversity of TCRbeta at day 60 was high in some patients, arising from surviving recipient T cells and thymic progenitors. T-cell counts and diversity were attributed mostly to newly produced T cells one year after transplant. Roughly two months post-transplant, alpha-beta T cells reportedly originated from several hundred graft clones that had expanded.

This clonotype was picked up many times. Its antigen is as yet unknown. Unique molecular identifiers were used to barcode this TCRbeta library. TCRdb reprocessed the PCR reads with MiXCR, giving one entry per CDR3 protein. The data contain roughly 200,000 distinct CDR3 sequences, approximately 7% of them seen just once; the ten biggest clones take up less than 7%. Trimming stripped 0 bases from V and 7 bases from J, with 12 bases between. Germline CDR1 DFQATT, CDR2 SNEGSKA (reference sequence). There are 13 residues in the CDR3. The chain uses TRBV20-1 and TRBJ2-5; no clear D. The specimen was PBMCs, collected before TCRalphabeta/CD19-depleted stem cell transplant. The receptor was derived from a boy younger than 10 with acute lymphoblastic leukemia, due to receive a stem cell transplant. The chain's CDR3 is CSARDRILGTQYF. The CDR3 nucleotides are TGCAGTGCTAGAGATCGAATCCTCGGGACCCAGTACTTC.